The 6 T cell receptor beta chains below come from one sample, sequenced in a study of blood T cell repertoires in COVID-19. Sequencing used immunoSEQ multiplex PCR; TCRdb keeps in-frame clones, though not all of them. This table has 80,000 or so clones, about four fifths appearing once. The sample was peripheral blood. The receptors stem from a woman in her seventies with acute or convalescent COVID-19.

This clone was detected only a few times. The chain recombines TRBV7-6 with TRBJ2-7; TRBD2 aligns across 13 bases. CDR3 size: 18 residues. CDR1 and CDR2 from the germline V gene are SGHVS and FNYEAQ. V lost 0 bases and J lost 1; bases outside the gene matches: 6. The CDR3 loop reads CASSLASRTSGRSYEQYF. CDR3 bases: TGTGCCAGCAGCTTAGCCTCGAGGACTAGCGGGAGATCCTACGAGCAGTACTTC.

The V gene is TRBV7-2, the J gene TRBJ2-2; TRBD1 aligns across 10 bases. The CDR3 runs to 15 residues. CDR1 and CDR2 (germline): SGHTA, FQGNSA. V shed 8 bases, J shed 5 bases, and the junction held 8 bases outside the gene matches. CDR3 DNA: TGTGCCAGCTACAGACAGGGGGCATTTACCGGGGAGCTGTTTTTT. It codes for CASYRQGAFTGELFF.

V usage is TRBV4-1 and J usage is TRBJ2-2, with D perhaps TRBD2 (6 bases). Trimming took off 4 bases at V and 3 bases at J, with 21 bases between the two ends. The germline CDR1 and CDR2 sequences are MGHRA and YSYEKL. The CDR3 sequence is 18 residues long. CDR3 sequence reads: CASSPYAKNRGYTGELFF. CDR3 in DNA: TGCGCCAGCAGCCCCTACGCGAAAAACCGGGGGTACACCGGGGAGCTGTTTTTT.

V is TRBV5-1 and J is TRBJ2-1, with D perhaps matching TRBD1 (6 bases). V was shortened by 2 bases and J by 3 bases, with 9 bases between the two germline ends. The CDR3 totals 14 residues. Germline V gene lookup returns CDR1 SGHRS and CDR2 YFSETQ. The CDR3 reads CASSLRQDYNEQFF. DNA for the CDR3: TGCGCCAGCAGCTTAAGACAGGACTACAATGAGCAGTTCTTC.

The V gene is TRBV20-1, the J gene TRBJ1-1, with D possibly matching TRBD1 (6 bases). This CDR3 contains 11 residues. V lost 6 bases and J lost 12, with 17 bases in between. The germline V gene encodes CDR1 DFQATT and CDR2 SNEGSKA (reference sequence). The CDR3 DNA is TGCAGTGCCTCTGGGGGGGCGGTGACTTTCTTT. Translated: CSASGGAVTFF.

The V call is TRBV2, the J call TRBJ2-5; TRBD2 matches at 7 bases. The junction had 8 bases not matched to a gene; V was cut back by 3 bases and J by 1 base. The CDR3 is 16 residues long. From germline, CDR1 is SNHLY and CDR2 FYNNEI. The CDR3 DNA sequence: TGTGCCAGCAGTGAGTTTGCTAGCGGAGGCCAAGAGACCCAGTACTTC. Its protein product is CASSEFASGGQETQYF.